A selection of T cell receptor beta chains follows, all from one sample in a study of blood T cell repertoires in COVID-19. Libraries were prepared by immunoSEQ multiplex PCR; TCRdb keeps only in-frame clonotypes and omits some of them. The sample carries 15,000 to 20,000 clones, about 90% recorded once. Sequencing was performed on peripheral blood. These receptors were obtained from a man in his 60s with active COVID-19. Each CDR3 is given with its conserved first and last residue. The D gene is left open where the match is weak. Size is omitted from some rows. Given values are once, few, many or a class for expanded clones.

J gene | V gene | D gene | clone size | CDR3 length | CDR3 protein | CDR3 DNA
TRBJ1-1 | TRBV6-6 | TRBD1 | NA | 14 | CASSYAGTGSEAFF | TGTGCCAGCAGTTACGCGGGGACAGGGTCTGAAGCTTTCTTT
TRBJ1-6 | TRBV7-9 | NA | NA | 13 | CASSLGRDSPLHF | TGTGCCAGCAGCTTAGGCAGGGATTCACCCCTCCACTTT
TRBJ1-1 | TRBV19 | TRBD1 | NA | 14 | CASSSQQGALEAFF | TGTGCCAGTAGTTCCCAACAGGGGGCCCTTGAAGCTTTCTTT
TRBJ1-5 | TRBV5-8 | NA | NA | 15 | CASSRGLYSNQPQHF | TGTGCCAGCAGCCGCGGACTTTATAGCAATCAGCCCCAGCATTTT
TRBJ2-2 | TRBV7-9 | NA | NA | 14 | CASSLARISGELFF | TGTGCCAGCAGCTTAGCGCGCATCTCCGGGGAGCTGTTTTTT
TRBJ1-3 | TRBV4-1 | TRBD1 | few | 15 | CASSQEDRAGNTIYF | TGCGCCAGCAGCCAAGAGGACAGGGCGGGAAACACCATATATTTT
TRBJ1-6 | TRBV6-6 | NA | NA | 14 | CASSRTSYNSPLHF | TGTGCCAGCTCCCGGACATCCTATAATTCACCCCTCCACTTT
TRBJ1-1 | TRBV24-1 | TRBD1 | NA | 14 | CATERGLQCTEAFF | TGTGCCACGGAGAGGGGGCTGCAGTGCACTGAAGCTTTCTTT
TRBJ1-5 | TRBV6-1 | NA | NA | 16 | CASSELGTYSNQPQHF | TGTGCCAGCAGTGAATTAGGGACATATAGCAATCAGCCCCAGCATTTT
TRBJ2-1 | TRBV3-1/TRBV3-2 | NA | NA | 12 | CASSQGLGEQFF | TGTGCCAGCAGCCAAGGTCTCGGGGAACAGTTCTTC
TRBJ2-3 | TRBV29-1 | TRBD1 | NA | 13 | CSVEVGQGLTQYF | TGCAGCGTTGAAGTGGGACAGGGGCTAACGCAGTATTTT
TRBJ2-1 | TRBV9 | NA | NA | 16 | CASSVAGSRGRDEQFF | TGTGCCAGCAGCGTGGCCGGGAGTAGGGGGCGCGATGAGCAGTTCTTC
TRBJ1-2 | TRBV5-1 | NA | NA | 15 | CASSSRELGRYGYTF | TGCGCCAGCAGCTCCCGGGAGCTCGGGAGGTATGGCTACACCTTC
TRBJ2-3 | TRBV15 | NA | NA | 12 | CATSPIGDTQYF | TGTGCCACCAGTCCTATTGGAGATACGCAGTATTTT
TRBJ2-6 | TRBV10-3 | TRBD2 | NA | 18 | CAINLGRTSGSGANVLTF | TGTGCCATCAACTTAGGGCGGACTAGCGGCTCTGGGGCCAACGTCCTGACTTTC
TRBJ1-1 | TRBV2 | NA | NA | 19 | CASRRGGGSTAKIDTEAFF | TGTGCCAGCAGGAGGGGGGGTGGGTCGACAGCTAAGATCGACACTGAAGCTTTCTTT
TRBJ1-2 | TRBV5-8 | TRBD1 | NA | 13 | CASSTRQGDGYTF | TGTGCCAGCAGCACCAGACAGGGGGATGGCTACACCTTC
TRBJ2-2 | TRBV7-8 | TRBD2 | once | 13 | CASSPGGTGELFF | TGTGCCAGCAGCCCGGGGGGCACCGGGGAGCTGTTTTTT
TRBJ2-3 | TRBV6-1 | NA | NA | 15 | CASSEPRARTDTQYF | TGTGCCAGCAGTGAACCCAGGGCCCGCACAGATACGCAGTATTTT
TRBJ2-5 | TRBV9 | TRBD2 | NA | 17 | CASSPRGSGGSRGTQYF | TGTGCCAGCAGCCCCCGAGGTAGCGGGGGTTCTCGGGGGACCCAGTACTTC
TRBJ1-3 | TRBV21-1 | NA | NA | 16 | CASSKSGGGHSDTIYF | TGTGCCAGCAGCAAAAGCGGGGGCGGGCACAGTGACACCATATATTTT
TRBJ2-3 | TRBV5-1 | NA | NA | 17 | CASSLGRAAGLTDTQYF | TGCGCCAGCAGCTTGGGAAGGGCGGCAGGGCTAACAGATACGCAGTATTTT
TRBJ2-5 | TRBV7-3 | TRBD2 | once | 14 | CASSPTSGQETQYF | TGTGCCAGCAGCCCAACTAGCGGTCAAGAGACCCAGTACTTC
TRBJ1-2 | TRBV14 | TRBD1 | NA | 15 | CASSQPGQGNYGYTF | TGTGCCAGCAGCCAACCGGGACAGGGTAACTATGGCTACACCTTC
TRBJ2-7 | TRBV27 | TRBD2 | NA | 13 | CASRLRGSYEQYF | TGTGCCAGCAGGTTGCGGGGGTCCTACGAGCAGTACTTC
TRBJ2-5 | TRBV5-1 | NA | once | 15 | CASSLETHAVRSQYF | TGCGCCAGCAGCCTAGAAACGCACGCGGTCCGGTCCCAGTACTTC
TRBJ1-2 | TRBV5-1 | TRBD1 | NA | 13 | CASSAGQGDGYTF | TGCGCCAGCAGCGCGGGACAGGGAGATGGCTACACCTTC
TRBJ2-5 | TRBV7-9 | NA | once | 13 | CASSLRREETQYF | TGTGCCAGCAGCTTACGCAGGGAAGAGACCCAGTACTTC
TRBJ1-1 | TRBV9 | NA | NA | 15 | CASSVTGTKNTEAFF | TGTGCCAGCAGCGTAACCGGGACAAAGAACACTGAAGCTTTCTTT
TRBJ2-3 | TRBV5-1 | NA | once | 14 | CASSLRPPADTQYF | TGCGCCAGCAGCTTGCGTCCCCCGGCAGATACGCAGTATTTT
TRBJ2-2 | TRBV19 | NA | NA | 12 | CASQTGHGELFF | TGTGCCAGTCAAACAGGGCACGGGGAGCTGTTTTTT
TRBJ2-3 | TRBV6-5 | NA | once | 14 | CASRVEGGADTQYF | TGTGCCAGCAGGGTTGAAGGAGGTGCAGATACGCAGTATTTT
TRBJ1-1 | TRBV12-3/TRBV12-4 | TRBD1 | NA | 13 | CASSSTGTAKAFF | TGTGCCAGCAGTTCCACCGGGACAGCTAAAGCTTTCTTT
TRBJ2-1 | TRBV9 | TRBD1 | few | 15 | CASSWTGDSYNEQFF | TGTGCCAGCAGCTGGACAGGAGACTCCTACAATGAGCAGTTCTTC
TRBJ2-1 | TRBV24-1 | NA | NA | 12 | CATSDSRTEQFF | TGTGCCACCAGTGATTCTAGGACAGAGCAGTTCTTC
TRBJ1-2 | TRBV5-6 | NA | NA | 15 | CASSLGQINYYGYTF | TGTGCCAGCAGCTTGGGACAGATCAACTACTATGGCTACACCTTC
TRBJ2-3 | TRBV7-9 | NA | NA | 11 | CASYSGDTQYF | TGTGCCAGCTACTCAGGAGATACGCAGTATTTT
TRBJ2-2 | TRBV14 | NA | NA | 15 | CASSQWQGSTGELFF | TGTGCCAGCAGCCAATGGCAGGGTAGCACCGGGGAGCTGTTTTTT
TRBJ2-2 | TRBV2 | NA | once | 14 | CASGQGTNTGELFF | TGTGCCAGCGGGCAGGGGACGAACACCGGGGAGCTGTTTTTT
TRBJ2-3 | TRBV19 | TRBD2 | few | 15 | CASTIGLARTDTQYF | TGTGCCAGTACCATCGGACTAGCCCGCACAGATACGCAGTATTTT
TRBJ1-2 | TRBV7-2 | NA | NA | 15 | CASSLARGANYGYTF | TGTGCCAGCAGCTTAGCGCGAGGAGCTAACTATGGCTACACCTTC
TRBJ1-2 | TRBV6-6 | TRBD1 | NA | 13 | CASSPRGQGGYTF | TGTGCCAGCAGCCCGAGGGGACAGGGCGGCTACACCTTC
TRBJ2-1 | TRBV7-9 | NA | once | 13 | CASSVRGGNEQFF | TGTGCCAGCAGCGTGAGAGGGGGCAATGAGCAGTTCTTC
TRBJ1-3 | TRBV6-1 | NA | NA | 14 | CASSEGSSGNTIYF | TGTGCCAGCAGTGAAGGGAGCTCTGGAAACACCATATATTTT
TRBJ2-7 | TRBV27 | NA | once | 13 | CASSLAQAYEQYF | TGTGCCAGCAGTTTAGCTCAGGCCTACGAGCAGTACTTC
TRBJ2-2 | TRBV6-1 | TRBD2 | NA | 14 | CAIPGGLGTGELFF | TGTGCCATACCGGGGGGGCTTGGGACCGGGGAGCTGTTTTTT